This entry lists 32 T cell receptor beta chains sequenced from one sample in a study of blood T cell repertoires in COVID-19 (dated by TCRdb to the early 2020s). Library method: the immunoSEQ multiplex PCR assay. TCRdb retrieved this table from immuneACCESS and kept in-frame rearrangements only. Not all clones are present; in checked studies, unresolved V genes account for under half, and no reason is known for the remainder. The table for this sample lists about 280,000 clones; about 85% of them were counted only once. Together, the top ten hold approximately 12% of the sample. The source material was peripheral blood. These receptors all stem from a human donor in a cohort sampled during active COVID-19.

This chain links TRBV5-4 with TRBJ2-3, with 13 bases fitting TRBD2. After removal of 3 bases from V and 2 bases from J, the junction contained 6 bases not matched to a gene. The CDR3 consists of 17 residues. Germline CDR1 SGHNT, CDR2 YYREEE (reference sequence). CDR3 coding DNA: TGTGCCAGCAGCTCCTCCACTAGCGGGAGGGCCACAGATACGCAGTATTTT. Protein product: CASSSSTSGRATDTQYF.

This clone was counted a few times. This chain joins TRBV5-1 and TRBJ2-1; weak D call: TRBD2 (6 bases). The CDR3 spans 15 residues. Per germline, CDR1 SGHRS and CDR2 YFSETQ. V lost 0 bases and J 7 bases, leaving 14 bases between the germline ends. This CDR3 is CASSLGGTQGNEQFF. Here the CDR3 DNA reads TGCGCCAGCAGCTTGGGGGGGACTCAAGGGAATGAGCAGTTCTTC.

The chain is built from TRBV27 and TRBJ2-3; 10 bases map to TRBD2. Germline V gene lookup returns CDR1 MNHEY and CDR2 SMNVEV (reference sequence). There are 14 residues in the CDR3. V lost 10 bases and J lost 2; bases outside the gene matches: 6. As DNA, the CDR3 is TGTGCCATCCGGACTAGCGGTTCCACAGATACGCAGTATTTT. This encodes CAIRTSGSTDTQYF.

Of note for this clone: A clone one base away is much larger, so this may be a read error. The CDR3 DNA follows: TGTGCCAGCAGCAGGCCAGTCCCTGGAAACACCATATATTTT. Protein product: CASSRPVPGNTIYF. The rearrangement links TRBV28 to TRBJ1-3; no clear D. The CDR3 consists of 14 residues. V was pared by 6 bases and J by 2 bases, with 11 bases between. Per germline, CDR1 MDHEN and CDR2 SYDVKM.

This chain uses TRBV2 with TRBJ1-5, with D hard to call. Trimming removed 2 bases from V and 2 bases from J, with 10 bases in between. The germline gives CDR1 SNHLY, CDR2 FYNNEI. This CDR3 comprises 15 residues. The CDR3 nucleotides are TGTGCCAGCAGTGAACCCGGTGTTGGCAATCAGCCCCAGCATTTT. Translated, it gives CASSEPGVGNQPQHF. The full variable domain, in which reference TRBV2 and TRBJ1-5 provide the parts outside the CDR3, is EPEVTQTPSHQVTQMGQEVILRCVPISNHLYFYWYRQILGQKVEFLVSFYNNEISEKSEIFDDQFSVERPDGSNFTLKIRSTKLEDSAMYFCASSEPGVGNQPQHFGDGTRLSIL.

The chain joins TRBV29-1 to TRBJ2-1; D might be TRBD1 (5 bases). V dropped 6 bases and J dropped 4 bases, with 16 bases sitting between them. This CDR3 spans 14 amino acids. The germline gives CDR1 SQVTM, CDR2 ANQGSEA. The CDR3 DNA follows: TGCAGCGTCCTCAAGGGGTCCTCGTACAATGAGCAGTTCTTC. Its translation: CSVLKGSSYNEQFF.

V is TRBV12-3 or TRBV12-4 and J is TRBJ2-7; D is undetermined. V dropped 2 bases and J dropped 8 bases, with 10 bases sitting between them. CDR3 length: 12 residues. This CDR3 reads CASSLNRVQQYF. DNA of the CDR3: TGTGCCAGCAGTTTAAATCGCGTTCAGCAGTACTTC.

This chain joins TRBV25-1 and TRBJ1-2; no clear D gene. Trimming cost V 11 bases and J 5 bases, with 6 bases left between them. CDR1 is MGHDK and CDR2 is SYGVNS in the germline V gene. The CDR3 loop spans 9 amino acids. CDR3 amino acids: CAGLYGYTF. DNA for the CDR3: TGTGCCGGCCTGTATGGCTACACCTTC.

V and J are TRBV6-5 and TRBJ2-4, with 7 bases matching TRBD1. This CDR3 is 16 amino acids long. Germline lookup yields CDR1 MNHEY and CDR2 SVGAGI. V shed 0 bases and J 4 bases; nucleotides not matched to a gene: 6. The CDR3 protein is CASSYSTGVAKNIQYF. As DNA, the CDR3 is TGTGCCAGCAGTTACTCAACAGGGGTGGCGAAAAACATTCAGTACTTC.

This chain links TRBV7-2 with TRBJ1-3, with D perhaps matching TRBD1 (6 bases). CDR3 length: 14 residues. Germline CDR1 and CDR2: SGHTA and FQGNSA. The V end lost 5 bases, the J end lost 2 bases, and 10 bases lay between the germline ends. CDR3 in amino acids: CASSPQGTGNTIYF. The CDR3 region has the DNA TGTGCCAGCAGCCCCCAGGGGACTGGAAACACCATATATTTT.

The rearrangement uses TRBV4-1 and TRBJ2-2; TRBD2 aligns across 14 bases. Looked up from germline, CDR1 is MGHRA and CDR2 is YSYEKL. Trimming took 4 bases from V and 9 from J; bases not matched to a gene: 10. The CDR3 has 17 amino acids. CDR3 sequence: CASSLLGRTSGRRELFF. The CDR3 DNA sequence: TGCGCCAGCAGCCTCCTAGGACGGACTAGCGGGAGGAGGGAGCTGTTTTTT.

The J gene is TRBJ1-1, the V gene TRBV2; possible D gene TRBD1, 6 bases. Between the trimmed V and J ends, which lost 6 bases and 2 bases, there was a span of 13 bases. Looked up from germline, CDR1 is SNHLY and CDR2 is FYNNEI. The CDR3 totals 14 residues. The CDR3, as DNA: TGTGCCAGCAGCCCCCGGACAGTAAACACTGAAGCTTTCTTT. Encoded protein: CASSPRTVNTEAFF.

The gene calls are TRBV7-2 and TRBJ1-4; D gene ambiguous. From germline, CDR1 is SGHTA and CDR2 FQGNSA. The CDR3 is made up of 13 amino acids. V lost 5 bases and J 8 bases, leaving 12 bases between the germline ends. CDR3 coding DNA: TGTGCCAGCAGCCTCGCCTCGGGGGAAAAACTGTTTTTT. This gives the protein CASSLASGEKLFF. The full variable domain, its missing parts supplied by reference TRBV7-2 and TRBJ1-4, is GAGVSQSPSNKVTEKGKDVELRCDPISGHTALYWYRQSLGQGLEFLIYFQGNSAPDKSGLPSDRFSAERTGGSVSTLTIQRTQQEDSAVYLCASSLASGEKLFFGSGTQLSVL.

CDR3 coding DNA: TGTGCCAGCAGCCAAGCTCTCTGGCAGGGAGGCAACACCGGGGAGCTGTTTTTT. Amino acids: CASSQALWQGGNTGELFF. The chain recombines TRBV14 with TRBJ2-2, with D possibly being TRBD2 (6 bases). The germline V gene encodes CDR1 SGHDN and CDR2 FVKESK. The V end lost 1 base, the J end lost 2 bases, and 17 bases lay between the germline ends. The CDR3 length is 18 residues. The whole variable domain, filled in from reference TRBV14 and TRBJ2-2, reads EAGVTQFPSHSVIEKGQTVTLRCDPISGHDNLYWYRRVMGKEIKFLLHFVKESKQDESGMPNNRFLAERTGGTYSTLKVQPAELEDSGVYFCASSQALWQGGNTGELFFGEGSRLTVL.

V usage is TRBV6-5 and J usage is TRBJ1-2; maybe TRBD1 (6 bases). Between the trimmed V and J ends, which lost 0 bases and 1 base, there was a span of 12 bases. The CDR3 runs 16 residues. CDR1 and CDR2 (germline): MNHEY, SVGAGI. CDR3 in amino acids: CASSYSSGGLNYGYTF. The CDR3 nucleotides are TGTGCCAGCAGTTACTCCTCGGGGGGGCTTAACTATGGCTACACCTTC.

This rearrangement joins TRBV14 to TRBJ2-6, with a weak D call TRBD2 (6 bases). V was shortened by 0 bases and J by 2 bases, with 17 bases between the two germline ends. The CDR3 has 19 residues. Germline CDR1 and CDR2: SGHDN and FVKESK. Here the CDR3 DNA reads TGTGCCAGCAGCCAAGAAATTGCGGGGATTCCTGCTGGGGCCAACGTCCTGACTTTC. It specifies CASSQEIAGIPAGANVLTF.

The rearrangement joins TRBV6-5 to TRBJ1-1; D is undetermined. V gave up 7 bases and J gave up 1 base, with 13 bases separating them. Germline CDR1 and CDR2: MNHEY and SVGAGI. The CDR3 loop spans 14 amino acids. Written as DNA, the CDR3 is TGTGCCAGCACGTTGAGAGGCCGGAACACTGAAGCTTTCTTT. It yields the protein CASTLRGRNTEAFF.

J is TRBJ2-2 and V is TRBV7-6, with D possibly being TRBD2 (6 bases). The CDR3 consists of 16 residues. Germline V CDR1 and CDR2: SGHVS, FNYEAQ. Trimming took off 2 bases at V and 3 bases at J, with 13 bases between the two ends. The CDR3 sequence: CASSLFDSGDTGELFF. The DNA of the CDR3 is TGTGCCAGCAGCTTATTTGACTCGGGAGACACCGGGGAGCTGTTTTTT.

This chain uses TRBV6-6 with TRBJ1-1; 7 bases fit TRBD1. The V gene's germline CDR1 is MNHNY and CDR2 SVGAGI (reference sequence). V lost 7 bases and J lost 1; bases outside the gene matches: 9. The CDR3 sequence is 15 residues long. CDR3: CASIRQGIQNTEAFF. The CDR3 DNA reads TGTGCCAGCATTCGACAGGGTATACAGAACACTGAAGCTTTCTTT.

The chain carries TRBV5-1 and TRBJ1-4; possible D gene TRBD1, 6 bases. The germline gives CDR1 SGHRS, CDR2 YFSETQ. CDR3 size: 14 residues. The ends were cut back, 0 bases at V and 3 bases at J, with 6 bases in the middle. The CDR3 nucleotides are TGCGCCAGCAGCTTGGACAGGGCTAATGAAAAACTGTTTTTT. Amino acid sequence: CASSLDRANEKLFF.

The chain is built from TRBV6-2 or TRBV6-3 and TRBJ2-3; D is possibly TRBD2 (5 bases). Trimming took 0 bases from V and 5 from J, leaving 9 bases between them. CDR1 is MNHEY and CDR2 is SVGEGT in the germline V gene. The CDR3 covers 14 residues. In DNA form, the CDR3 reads TGTGCCAGCAGTTACTCCTCTCGGGGAGATACGCAGTATTTT. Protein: CASSYSSRGDTQYF.

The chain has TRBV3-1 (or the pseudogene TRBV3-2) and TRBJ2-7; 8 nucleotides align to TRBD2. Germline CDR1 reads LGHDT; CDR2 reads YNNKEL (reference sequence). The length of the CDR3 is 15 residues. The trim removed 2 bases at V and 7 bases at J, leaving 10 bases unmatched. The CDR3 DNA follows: TGTGCCAGCAGCCAAAAGGGACTAGGCATTGAGGAGCAGTACTTC. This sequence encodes CASSQKGLGIEEQYF.

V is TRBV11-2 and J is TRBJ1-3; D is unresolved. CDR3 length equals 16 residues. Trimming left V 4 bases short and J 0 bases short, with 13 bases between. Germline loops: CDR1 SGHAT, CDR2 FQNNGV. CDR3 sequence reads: CASSSTGGSSGNTIYF. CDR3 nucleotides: TGTGCCAGCAGCTCTACTGGCGGTTCCTCTGGAAACACCATATATTTT.

CDR3 DNA: TGCAGCGTTGAGACTACCCCGACCGGGGAGCTGTTTTTT. It codes for CSVETTPTGELFF. The rearrangement links TRBV29-1 to TRBJ2-2, with D possibly matching TRBD2 (5 bases). V lost 3 bases to trimming and J lost 5 bases, with 10 bases between them. CDR1 and CDR2 from the germline V gene are SQVTM and ANQGSEA. The CDR3 consists of 13 residues.

In DNA, the CDR3 is TGTGCCAGCAGCGAACTAGCGGTAAACACCGGGGAGCTGTTTTTT. This translates into CASSELAVNTGELFF. The chain is built from TRBV9 and TRBJ2-2; 8 bases agree with TRBD2. The CDR3 totals 15 residues. With 3 bases clipped from V and 2 bases from J, the junction kept 3 bases outside the gene matches. Looked up from germline, CDR1 is SGDLS and CDR2 is YYNGEE.

The DNA of the CDR3 is TGCGCCAGCAGCTTGGCTAGCGGGAGAGGGACCGGGGAGCTGTTTTTT. Translating it yields CASSLASGRGTGELFF. The chain joins TRBV5-1 to TRBJ2-2, with 10 bases that match TRBD2. V gave up 0 bases and J gave up 5 bases; unmatched junction bases: 4. The CDR3 sequence is 16 residues long. Looked up from germline, CDR1 is SGHRS and CDR2 is YFSETQ.

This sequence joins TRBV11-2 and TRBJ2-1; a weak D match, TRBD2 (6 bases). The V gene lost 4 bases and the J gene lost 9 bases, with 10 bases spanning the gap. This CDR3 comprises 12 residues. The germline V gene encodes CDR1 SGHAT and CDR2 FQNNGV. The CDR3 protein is CASSSRGGEQFF. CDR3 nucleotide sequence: TGTGCCAGCAGCTCACGGGGAGGTGAGCAGTTCTTC.

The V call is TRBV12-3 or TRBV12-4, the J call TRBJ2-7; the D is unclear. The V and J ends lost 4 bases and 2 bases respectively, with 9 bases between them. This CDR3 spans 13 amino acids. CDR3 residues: CASSSRPTYEQYF. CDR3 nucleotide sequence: TGTGCCAGCAGTTCTAGGCCCACCTACGAGCAGTACTTC.

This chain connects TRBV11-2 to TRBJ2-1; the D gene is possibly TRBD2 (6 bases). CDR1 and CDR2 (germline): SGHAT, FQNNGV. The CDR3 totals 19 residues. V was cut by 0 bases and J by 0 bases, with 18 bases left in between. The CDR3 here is CASSLDSRAGGDSYNEQFF. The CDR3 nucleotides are TGTGCCAGCAGCTTAGATAGTAGGGCAGGAGGGGACTCCTACAATGAGCAGTTCTTC.

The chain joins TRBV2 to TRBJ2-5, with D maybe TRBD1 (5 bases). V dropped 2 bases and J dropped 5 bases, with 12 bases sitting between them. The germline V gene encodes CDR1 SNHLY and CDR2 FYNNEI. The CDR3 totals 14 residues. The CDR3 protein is CASSETQVTETQYF. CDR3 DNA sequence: TGTGCCAGCAGTGAAACACAGGTCACGGAGACCCAGTACTTC. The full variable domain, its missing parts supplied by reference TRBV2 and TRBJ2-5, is EPEVTQTPSHQVTQMGQEVILRCVPISNHLYFYWYRQILGQKVEFLVSFYNNEISEKSEIFDDQFSVERPDGSNFTLKIRSTKLEDSAMYFCASSETQVTETQYFGPGTRLLVL.

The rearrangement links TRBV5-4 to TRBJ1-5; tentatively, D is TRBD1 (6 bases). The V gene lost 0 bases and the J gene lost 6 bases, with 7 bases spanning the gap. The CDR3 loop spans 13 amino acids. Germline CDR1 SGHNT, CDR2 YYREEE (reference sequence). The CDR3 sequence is CASSLGGLQPQHF. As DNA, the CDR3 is TGTGCCAGCAGCTTGGGGGGGCTTCAGCCCCAGCATTTT.

Written as DNA, the CDR3 is TGCAGCGCTAAGCGCGCCGGGACAAACCTGAACACTGAAGCTTTCTTT. It specifies CSAKRAGTNLNTEAFF. The rearrangement joins TRBV29-1 to TRBJ1-1; D is possibly TRBD1 (6 bases). With 7 bases removed from V and 0 bases from J, the gap between germline ends came to 21 bases. Germline values: CDR1 SQVTM, CDR2 ANQGSEA. There are 16 residues in the CDR3.